This passage covers 2 T cell receptor beta chains from one sample sequenced in a study of beta chain features in type 1 diabetes. Their target antigens are unknown. Sequenced material consisted of expressed TCRB transcripts (all of the isolated RNA was reverse transcribed). TCRdb's copy holds only in-frame clones and misses some; the assay was immunoSEQ multiplex PCR. The sample contains around 140,000 clones, 13% of which appear only once. Study-wide results and caveats: For Type 1 diabetes patients, all four CD4+ subsets carried TCRB CDR3s that were moderately but significantly shorter.

Sequencing was carried out using central memory CD4+ T cells from blood. The receptors here all came from a man between 18 and 35 years old with type 1 diabetes.

This clone has just a few counts. The V and J genes are TRBV2 and TRBJ2-5, with 7 nucleotides matching TRBD1. The V gene's germline CDR1 is SNHLY and CDR2 FYNNEI. V shed 5 bases and J 5 bases; nucleotides not matched to a gene: 11. There are 15 residues in the CDR3. In DNA form, the CDR3 reads TGTGCCAGCAGTTGGGACAGCACAGAATCTGAGACCCAGTACTTC. This translates into CASSWDSTESETQYF.

This clone was counted ten times or more. The chain has TRBV6-6 and TRBJ2-3; 7 nucleotides line up with TRBD2. V lost 6 bases to trimming and J lost 6 bases; unmatched junction nucleotides: 3. CDR3 size: 12 residues. Germline-derived CDR1 and CDR2 are MNHNY and SVGAGI (reference sequence). CDR3 residues: CASSGSGDTQYF. DNA for the CDR3: TGTGCCAGCAGCGGTAGCGGGGATACGCAGTATTTT.